This T cell receptor (beta chain) was sequenced for a study of spatial heterogeneity in lung cancer. Study-wide background: The study found that TCR transcript counts in tumor regions correlated strongly with a matched bulk RNA-seq T cell module score. Each distinct TCR and UMI combination averaged more than ten appearances in raw reads.

Study-wide points: Ubiquitous expanded TCR counts tracked ubiquitous nonsynonymous mutations, and regional counts tracked regional ones. Tumoral mutation counts were tracked by counts of expanded intratumoral alpha and beta TCRs.

Looked up from germline, CDR1 is SGHRS and CDR2 is YFSETQ. The CDR3 runs to 13 residues. V lost 2 bases, J lost 1 base, and 7 bases lay in between. Time point noted: sample taken at primary tumor resection. The sequenced material consisted of unsorted whole RNA from tumor, nontumor lung or frozen PBMC. The sample holds many counts of this clonotype. No antigen is known for it. This beta chain is an unintended read in a library built for alpha chains; its size means little. TCRdb reprocessed the 5' RACE reads with MiXCR, giving one entry per CDR3 protein. The sample holds roughly 7,700 distinct CDR3 sequences, under 15% seen once.

This sample comprised lung tumor tissue, obtained at surgery. The chain is built from TRBV5-1 and TRBJ2-7; D is unclear. The sequence came from a male donor with early-stage non-small cell lung cancer. Here the CDR3 reads CASSFQSSYEQYF. The DNA of the CDR3 is TGCGCCAGCAGCTTCCAGTCTTCCTACGAGCAGTACTTC.